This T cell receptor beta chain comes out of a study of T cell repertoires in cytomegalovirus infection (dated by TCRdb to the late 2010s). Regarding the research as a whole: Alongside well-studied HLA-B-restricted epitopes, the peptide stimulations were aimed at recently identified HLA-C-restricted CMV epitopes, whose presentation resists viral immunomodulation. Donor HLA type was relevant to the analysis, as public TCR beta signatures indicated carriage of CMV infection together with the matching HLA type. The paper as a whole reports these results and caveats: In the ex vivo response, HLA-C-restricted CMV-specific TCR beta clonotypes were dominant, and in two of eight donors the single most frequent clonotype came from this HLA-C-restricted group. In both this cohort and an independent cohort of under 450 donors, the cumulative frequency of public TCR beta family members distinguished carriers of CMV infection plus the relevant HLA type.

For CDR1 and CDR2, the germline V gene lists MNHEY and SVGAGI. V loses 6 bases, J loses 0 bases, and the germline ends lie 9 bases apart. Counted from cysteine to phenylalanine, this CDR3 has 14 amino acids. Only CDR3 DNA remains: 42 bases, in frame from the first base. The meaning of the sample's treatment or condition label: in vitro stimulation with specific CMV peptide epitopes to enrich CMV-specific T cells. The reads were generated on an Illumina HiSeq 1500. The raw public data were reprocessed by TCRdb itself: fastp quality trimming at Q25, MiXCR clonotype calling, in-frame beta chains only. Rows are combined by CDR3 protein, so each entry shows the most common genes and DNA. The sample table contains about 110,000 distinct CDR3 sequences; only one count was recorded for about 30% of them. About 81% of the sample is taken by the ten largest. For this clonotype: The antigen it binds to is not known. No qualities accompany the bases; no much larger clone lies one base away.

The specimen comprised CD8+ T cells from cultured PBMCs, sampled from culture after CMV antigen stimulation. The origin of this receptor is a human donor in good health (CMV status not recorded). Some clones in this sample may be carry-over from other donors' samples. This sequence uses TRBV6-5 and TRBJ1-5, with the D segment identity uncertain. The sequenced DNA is TGTGCCAGCAGGGGAGGTAATAGCAATCAGCCCCAGCATTTT. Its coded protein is CASRGGNSNQPQHF.